The next 14 T cell receptor beta chains were all read from a single sample in a study of T-cell memory formation after mild COVID-19. TCRdb redid the calling of the 5' RACE reads with MiXCR, one entry per CDR3 protein. The profile shows around 300,000 distinct CDR3 sequences, approximately 20% of them singletons. The sequencing sample was made of PBMCs or a T cell subset sorted from them (not recorded which). The receptors derive from a young man who had mild COVID-19 (a few samples of this study predate the infection). Cell type and time point are not known.

The chain links TRBV6-2 or TRBV6-3 to TRBJ2-7, with D possibly matching TRBD1 (5 bases). The CDR3 has 13 amino acids. Per germline, CDR1 MNHEY and CDR2 SVGEGT. V was shortened by 6 bases and J by 6 bases, with 15 bases between the two germline ends. For the CDR3, the DNA is TGTGCCAGCAGCGTAACCCAGGGTGTCGAGCAGTACGTC. Encoded protein: CASSVTQGVEQYV.

The sample holds a few counts of this clonotype. The chain has TRBV7-8 and TRBJ2-2, with D unresolved. V was clipped by 6 bases and J by 1 base, with 18 bases between them. Per germline, CDR1 SGHVS and CDR2 FQNEAQ. The CDR3 is 17 residues long. The CDR3 region has the DNA TGTGCCAGCAGACCCGAGTGGTGGCGGAAGAACACCGGGGAGCTGTTTTTT. It is translated as CASRPEWWRKNTGELFF.

This clonotype showed up just a few times. The genes are TRBV7-9 and TRBJ1-2, with TRBD1 matching 7 bases. The germline V gene has CDR1 SEHNR and CDR2 FQNEAQ (reference sequence). The CDR3 covers 13 residues. With V trimmed by 5 bases and J by 8 bases, 8 bases remained unmatched. CDR3 residues: CASSVSGQIGYTF. For the CDR3, the DNA is TGTGCCAGCAGCGTTTCGGGACAGATAGGCTACACCTTC. Full variable domain (missing parts from reference TRBV7-9 and TRBJ1-2): DTGVSQNPRHKITKRGQNVTFRCDPISEHNRLYWYRQTLGQGPEFLTYFQNEAQLEKSRLLSDRFSAERPKGSFSTLEIQRTEQGDSAMYLCASSVSGQIGYTFGSGTRLTVV.

This clonotype has just a few counts. The CDR3 here is CASSPRTGISDTQYF. The CDR3 nucleotides are TGCGCCAGCAGCCCCCGGACAGGGATATCAGATACGCAGTATTTT. This chain links TRBV5-1 with TRBJ2-3, with 8 positions matching TRBD1. Germline CDR1 is SGHRS and CDR2 is YFSETQ. The V and J ends lost 4 bases and 4 bases, in that order; junction bases with no gene match: 8. The CDR3 has 15 amino acids.

This clonotype was counted a few times. The J gene is TRBJ1-1, the V gene TRBV6-2 or TRBV6-3, with D unclear. V dropped 2 bases and J dropped 9 bases, with 13 bases sitting between them. The CDR3 has 13 amino acids. Germline lookup yields CDR1 MNHEY and CDR2 SVGEGT. CDR3: CASSYDAAYQAFF. The CDR3 DNA reads TGTGCCAGCAGTTACGATGCCGCCTATCAAGCTTTCTTT.

This clonotype has only a few counts. The V call is TRBV5-1, the J call TRBJ2-1; 8 bases map to TRBD1. V dropped 7 bases and J dropped 8; count of bases not matched to a gene: 11. This CDR3 comprises 14 residues. Germline V lookup: CDR1 SGHRS, CDR2 YFSETQ. In nucleotides, the CDR3 is TGCGCCAGCGGTAGACGGCAGGGGGCCTATGAGCAGTTCTTC. As protein: CASGRRQGAYEQFF.

Comments on this clonotype: Its ends do not fully match the called genes, so a read error is possible. The chain recombines TRBV10-3 with TRBJ1-5; 8 bases are a match to TRBD1. This CDR3 has 13 residues. The germline CDR1 and CDR2 sequences are ENHRY and SYGVKD. The CDR3 sequence is CAISSGGLQPRHF. CDR3 DNA: TGTGCCATCAGCTCAGGGGGCCTTCAGCCCCGGCATTTT.

This clonotype appeared many times. The chain combines TRBV6-6 with TRBJ2-7, with 7 bases fitting TRBD1. The V segment lost 6 bases and the J segment 3 bases; nucleotides outside the gene matches: 2. The CDR3 has 12 residues. Germline values: CDR1 MNHNY, CDR2 SVGAGI (reference sequence). The CDR3 loop reads CASSPGGYEQYV. In DNA form, the CDR3 reads TGTGCCAGCAGCCCAGGGGGCTACGAGCAGTACGTC.

This clonotype occurred a few times. The CDR3 protein is CSVSGLAGGETQYF. The CDR3 region has the DNA TGCAGCGTGTCGGGACTAGCGGGGGGGGAGACCCAGTACTTC. V and J are TRBV29-1 and TRBJ2-5; 16 bases line up with TRBD2. Unmatched junction bases numbered 3, after V lost 6 bases and J lost 5 bases. The CDR3 has 14 amino acids. CDR1 is SQVTM and CDR2 is ANQGSEA in the germline V gene.

There are many counts of this clonotype. V is TRBV7-2 and J is TRBJ2-7; 9 bases are a match to TRBD1. Germline V gene data show CDR1 as SGHTA and CDR2 as FQGNSA. V was pared by 7 bases and J by 2 bases, with 6 bases of the junction left unmatched. This CDR3 has 14 amino acids. The CDR3 DNA reads TGTGCCAGCAAACCGGGACAGGGCCCCTACGAGCAGTACTTC. It specifies CASKPGQGPYEQYF.

This clonotype was recorded a few times. This chain connects TRBV29-1 to TRBJ2-5; 10 bases line up with TRBD2. The V and J ends lost 5 bases and 2 bases, in that order; junction bases with no gene match: 8. Per the germline V gene, CDR1 is SQVTM and CDR2 is ANQGSEA. This CDR3 has 15 residues. CDR3 loop: CSVRMSGGAQETQYF. The CDR3 coding sequence is TGCAGCGTTCGGATGAGCGGGGGGGCTCAAGAGACCCAGTACTTC. Full variable domain (rest looked up from reference TRBV29-1 and TRBJ2-5): SAVISQKPSRDICQRGTSLTIQCQVDSQVTMMFWYRQQPGQSLTLIATANQGSEATYESGFVIDKFPISRPNLTFSTLTVSNMSPEDSSIYLCSVRMSGGAQETQYFGPGTRLLVL.

This clonotype came up a few times. The J gene is TRBJ2-6, the V gene TRBV5-1; no definite D call. Germline CDR1 SGHRS, CDR2 YFSETQ. V was shortened by 5 bases and J by 0 bases, with 6 bases between the two germline ends. This CDR3 is built from 14 residues. The CDR3 is CASRVTSGANVLTF. CDR3 sequence (DNA): TGCGCCAGCAGGGTTACCTCTGGGGCCAACGTCCTGACTTTC.

The V gene is TRBV7-9, the J gene TRBJ1-1; 7 positions agree with TRBD1. Germline CDR1 is SEHNR and CDR2 is FQNEAQ (reference sequence). J lost 3 bases, V lost 5 bases, and 6 bases had no gene match. The CDR3 has 14 amino acids. The CDR3, as DNA: TGTGCCAGCAGCACGACAGGGTTTGACACTGAAGCTTTCTTT. Its translation: CASSTTGFDTEAFF.

This clonotype showed up just a few times. The V and J genes are TRBV4-2 and TRBJ2-7; tentative D call: TRBD1 (6 bases). Between the trimmed V and J ends, which lost 3 bases and 5 bases, there was a span of 17 bases. The CDR3 loop spans 15 amino acids. Germline lookup yields CDR1 LGHNA and CDR2 YNFKEQ. The CDR3 spells CASSHLTGFRNEQYF. Here the CDR3 DNA reads TGTGCCAGCAGCCACTTAACAGGGTTTAGGAACGAGCAGTACTTC.